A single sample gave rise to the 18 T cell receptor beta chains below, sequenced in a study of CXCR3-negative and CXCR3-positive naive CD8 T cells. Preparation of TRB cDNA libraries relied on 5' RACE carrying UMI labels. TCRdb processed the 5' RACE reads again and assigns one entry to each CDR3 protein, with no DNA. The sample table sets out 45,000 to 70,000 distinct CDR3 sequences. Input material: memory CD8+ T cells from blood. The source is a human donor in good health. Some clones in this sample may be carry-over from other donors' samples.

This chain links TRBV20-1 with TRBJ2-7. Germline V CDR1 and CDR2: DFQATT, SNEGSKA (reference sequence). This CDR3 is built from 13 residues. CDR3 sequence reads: CSARGVTTYEQYF.

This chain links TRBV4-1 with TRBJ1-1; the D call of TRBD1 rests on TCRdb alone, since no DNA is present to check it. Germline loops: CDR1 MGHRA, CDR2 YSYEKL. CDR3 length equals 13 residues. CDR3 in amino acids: CASSQGTGPEALF.

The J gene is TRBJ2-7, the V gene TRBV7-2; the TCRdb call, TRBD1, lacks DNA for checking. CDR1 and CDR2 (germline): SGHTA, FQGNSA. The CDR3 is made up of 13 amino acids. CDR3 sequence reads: CASSPGYSYEQYF.

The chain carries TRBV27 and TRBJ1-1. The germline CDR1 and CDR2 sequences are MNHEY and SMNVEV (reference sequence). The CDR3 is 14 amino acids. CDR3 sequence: CASSLNPENTEAFF.

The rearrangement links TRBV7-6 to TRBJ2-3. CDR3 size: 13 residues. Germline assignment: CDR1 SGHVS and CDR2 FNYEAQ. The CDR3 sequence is CASSLYGTDTQYF.

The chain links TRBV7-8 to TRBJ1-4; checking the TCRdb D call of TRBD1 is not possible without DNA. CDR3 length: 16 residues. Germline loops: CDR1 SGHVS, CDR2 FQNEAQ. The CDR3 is CASSVGTGGPNEKLVF.

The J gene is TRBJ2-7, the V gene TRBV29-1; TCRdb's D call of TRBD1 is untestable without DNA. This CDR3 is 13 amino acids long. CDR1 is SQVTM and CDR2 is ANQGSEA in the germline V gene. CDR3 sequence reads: CSVVGQGSYEQYF.

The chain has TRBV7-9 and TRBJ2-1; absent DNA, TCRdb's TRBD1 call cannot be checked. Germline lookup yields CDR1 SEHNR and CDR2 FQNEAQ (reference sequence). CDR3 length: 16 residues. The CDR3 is CASSHPRDRGSNEQFF.

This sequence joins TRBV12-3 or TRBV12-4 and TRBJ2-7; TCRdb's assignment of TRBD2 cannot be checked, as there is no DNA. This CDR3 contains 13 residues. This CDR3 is CASSPPGLHEQYF.

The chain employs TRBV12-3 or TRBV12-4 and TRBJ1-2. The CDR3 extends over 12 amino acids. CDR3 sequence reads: CASSLDRSGYTF.

CDR3 amino acids: CASSLKGTDSYEQYF. The V and J genes are TRBV7-9 and TRBJ2-7; the D call from TCRdb, TRBD1, cannot be confirmed without DNA. Per germline, CDR1 SEHNR and CDR2 FQNEAQ (reference sequence). The CDR3 runs to 15 residues.

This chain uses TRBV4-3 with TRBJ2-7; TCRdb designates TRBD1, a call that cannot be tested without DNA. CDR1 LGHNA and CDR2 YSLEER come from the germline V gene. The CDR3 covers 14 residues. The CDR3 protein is CASSQDMGAYEQYF.

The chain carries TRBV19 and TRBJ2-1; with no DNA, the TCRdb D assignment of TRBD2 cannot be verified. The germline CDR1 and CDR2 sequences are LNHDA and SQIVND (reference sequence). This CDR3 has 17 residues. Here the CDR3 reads CASSISAGLASYNEQFF. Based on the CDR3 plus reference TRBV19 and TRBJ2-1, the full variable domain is DGGITQSPKYLFRKEGQNVTLSCEQNLNHDAMYWYRQDPGQGLRLIYYSQIVNDFQKGDIAEGYSVSREKKESFPLTVTSAQKNPTAFYLCASSISAGLASYNEQFFGPGTRLTVL.

CDR3 amino acids: CASSFAGNQETQYF. The V and J genes are TRBV5-6 and TRBJ2-5. This CDR3 has 14 residues. Germline CDR1 reads SGHDT; CDR2 reads YYEEEE.

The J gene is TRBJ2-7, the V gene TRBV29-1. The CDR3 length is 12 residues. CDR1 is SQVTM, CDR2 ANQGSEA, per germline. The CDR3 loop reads CSVGEASYEQYF.

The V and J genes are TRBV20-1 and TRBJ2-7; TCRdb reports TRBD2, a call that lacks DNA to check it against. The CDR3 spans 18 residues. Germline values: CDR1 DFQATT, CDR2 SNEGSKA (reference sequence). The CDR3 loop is CSARAELSKAGLSYEQYF.

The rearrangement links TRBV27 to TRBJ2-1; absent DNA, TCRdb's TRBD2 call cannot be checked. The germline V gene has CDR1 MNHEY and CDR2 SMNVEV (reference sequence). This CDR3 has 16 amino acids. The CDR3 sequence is CASSLTGTSDRAEQFF.

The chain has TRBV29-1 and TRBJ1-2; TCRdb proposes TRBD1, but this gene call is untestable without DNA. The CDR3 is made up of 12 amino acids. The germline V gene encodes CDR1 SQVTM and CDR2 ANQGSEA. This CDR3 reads CSVKTEGSGYTF. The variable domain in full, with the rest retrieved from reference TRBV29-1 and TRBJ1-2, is SAVISQKPSRDICQRGTSLTIQCQVDSQVTMMFWYRQQPGQSLTLIATANQGSEATYESGFVIDKFPISRPNLTFSTLTVSNMSPEDSSIYLCSVKTEGSGYTFGSGTRLTVV.